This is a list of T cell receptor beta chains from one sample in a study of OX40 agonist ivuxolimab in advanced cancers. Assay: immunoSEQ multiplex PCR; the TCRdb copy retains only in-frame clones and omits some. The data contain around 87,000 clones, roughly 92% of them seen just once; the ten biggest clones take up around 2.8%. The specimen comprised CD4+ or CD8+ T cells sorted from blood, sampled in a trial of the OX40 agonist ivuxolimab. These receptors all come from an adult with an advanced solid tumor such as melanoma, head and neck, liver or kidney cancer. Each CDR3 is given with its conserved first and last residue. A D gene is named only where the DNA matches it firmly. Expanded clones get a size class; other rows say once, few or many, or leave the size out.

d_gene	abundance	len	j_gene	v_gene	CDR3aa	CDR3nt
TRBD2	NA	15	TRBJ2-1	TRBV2	CASSEEGLAYNEQFF	TGTGCCAGCAGTGAAGAGGGACTAGCGTACAATGAGCAGTTCTTC
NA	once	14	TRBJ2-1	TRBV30	CAGTGGWDGDEQFF	TGTGCCGGTACAGGAGGTTGGGATGGGGATGAGCAGTTCTTC
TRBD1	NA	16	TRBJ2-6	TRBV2	CASKDRGGSGANVLTF	TGTGCCAGCAAGGACAGGGGTGGCTCTGGGGCCAACGTCCTGACTTTC
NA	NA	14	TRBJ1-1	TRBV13	CASSSTGLNTEAFF	TGTGCCAGCAGCTCGACAGGCCTGAACACTGAAGCTTTCTTT
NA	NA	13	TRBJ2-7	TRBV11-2	CASSYNRVDEQYF	TGTGCCAGCAGTTATAACAGGGTAGACGAGCAGTACTTC
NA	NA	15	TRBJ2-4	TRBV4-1	CASSQISGLQNIQYF	TGCGCCAGCAGCCAAATCTCGGGACTCCAAAACATTCAGTACTTC
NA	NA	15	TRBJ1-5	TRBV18	CASSELAGDNQPQHF	TGTGCCAGCTCGGAACTGGCAGGTGACAATCAGCCCCAGCATTTT
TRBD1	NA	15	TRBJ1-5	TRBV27	CASSSGTGYQQPQHF	TGTGCCAGCAGTTCCGGGACAGGGTATCAGCAGCCCCAGCATTTT
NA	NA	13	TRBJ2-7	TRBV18	CASSSPSSYEQYF	TGTGCCAGCTCATCTCCCAGCTCCTACGAGCAGTACTTC
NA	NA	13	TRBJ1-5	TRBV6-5	CASSYRGNQPQHF	TGTGCCAGCAGTTATAGGGGCAATCAGCCCCAGCATTTT
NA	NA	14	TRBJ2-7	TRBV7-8	CASSLDGGRYEQYF	TGTGCCAGCAGCCTGGACGGTGGTCGGTACGAGCAGTACTTC
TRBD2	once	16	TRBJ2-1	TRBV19	CASSIQLAGGRNEQFF	TGTGCCAGTAGTATACAGCTAGCGGGAGGTCGAAATGAGCAGTTCTTC
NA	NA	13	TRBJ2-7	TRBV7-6	CASSLEAPSEQYF	TGTGCCAGCAGCTTAGAGGCCCCTAGCGAGCAGTACTTC
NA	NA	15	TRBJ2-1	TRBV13	CASSLAGPSYNEQFF	TGTGCCAGCAGCTTAGCGGGCCCTTCCTACAATGAGCAGTTCTTC
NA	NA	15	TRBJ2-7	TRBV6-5	CASSYSGGSSYEQYF	TGTGCCAGCAGTTACTCAGGCGGCAGCTCCTACGAGCAGTACTTC
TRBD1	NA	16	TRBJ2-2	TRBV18	CASSPHDRVNTGELFF	TGTGCCAGCTCACCTCACGACAGGGTGAACACCGGGGAGCTGTTTTTT
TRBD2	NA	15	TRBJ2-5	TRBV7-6	CASSPGLAGGETQYF	TGTGCCAGCAGCCCGGGACTAGCGGGGGGTGAGACCCAGTACTTC
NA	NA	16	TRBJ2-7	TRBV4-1	CASSLLPTGDSYEQYF	TGCGCCAGCAGCCTCCTACCCACCGGGGACTCCTACGAGCAGTACTTC
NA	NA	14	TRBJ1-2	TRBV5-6	CASSFGTGIYGYTF	TGTGCCAGCAGCTTCGGCACGGGGATCTATGGCTACACCTTC
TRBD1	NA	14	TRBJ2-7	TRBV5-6	CASSPWTGPYEQYF	TGTGCCAGCAGCCCTTGGACAGGGCCCTACGAGCAGTACTTC
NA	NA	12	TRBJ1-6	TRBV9	CASTSGNSPLHF	TGTGCCAGCACGTCAGGGAATTCACCCCTCCACTTT
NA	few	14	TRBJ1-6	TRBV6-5	CASSYRGEGSPLHF	TGTGCCAGCAGTTACCGGGGCGAGGGTTCACCCCTCCACTTT
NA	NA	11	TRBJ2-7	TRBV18	CASSQGNEQYF	TGTGCCAGCTCACAGGGAAACGAGCAGTACTTC
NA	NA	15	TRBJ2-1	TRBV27	CASSKGGNSYNEQFF	TGTGCCAGCAGTAAGGGGGGGAACTCCTACAATGAGCAGTTCTTC
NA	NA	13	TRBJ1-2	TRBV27	CASSLSPGKGYTF	TGTGCCAGCAGTTTATCGCCCGGGAAAGGCTACACCTTC
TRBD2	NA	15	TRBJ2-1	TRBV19	CASSITTSGINEQFF	TGTGCCAGTAGTATCACAACTAGCGGGATCAATGAGCAGTTCTTC